Shown below are 25 T cell receptor beta chains from a single sample sequenced in a study of shared clonotypes between healthy human individuals. Generated by immunoSEQ multiplex PCR, the TCRdb table keeps only in-frame clones and is missing some. The table records roughly 2 million clones, about 95% of them present only once. Naive CD8 cells lacked CD45RO, underwent positive selection for CCR7 and left out terminally differentiated effector memory CD45RA+ cells. Sequenced: naive CD8+ T cells sorted from blood. These receptor sequences come from a man aged 18 to 29 in good health.

V and J are TRBV7-9 and TRBJ2-5; unclear D gene. CDR1 SEHNR and CDR2 FQNEAQ come from the germline V gene (reference sequence). Trimming took off 3 bases at V and 1 base at J, with 9 bases between the two ends. The CDR3 contains 14 residues. This CDR3 reads CASSFAGFQETQYF. In DNA, the CDR3 is TGTGCCAGCAGCTTCGCTGGTTTCCAAGAGACCCAGTACTTC.

A few counts support this clone. The sample contains more than one DNA sequence encoding this CDR3. CDR3 nucleotides: TGTGCCAGCAGTTTAGGGAGCTCCTACAATGAGCAGTTCTTC. It specifies CASSLGSSYNEQFF. This sequence joins TRBV27 and TRBJ2-1; perhaps TRBD2 as D (5 bases). Trimming took 2 bases from V and 0 from J, leaving 5 bases between them. This CDR3 is 14 amino acids long. The V gene's germline CDR1 is MNHEY and CDR2 SMNVEV (reference sequence).

Worth noting for this clone: Other nucleotide sequences in the sample specify the same CDR3. The J gene is TRBJ2-7, the V gene TRBV6-6; 8 bases fit TRBD1. The germline gives CDR1 MNHNY, CDR2 SVGAGI (reference sequence). The CDR3 runs 13 residues. V lost 4 bases to trimming and J lost 3 bases; unmatched junction nucleotides: 2. The CDR3 protein is CASSLGQGYEQYF. CDR3 nucleotide sequence: TGTGCCAGCAGTTTAGGACAGGGCTACGAGCAGTACTTC.

The CDR3 protein is CASSPKSGTSGSNSYEQYF. CDR3 sequence (DNA): TGTGCCAGCAGCCCCAAATCCGGGACTAGCGGATCTAACTCCTACGAGCAGTACTTC. The chain has TRBV7-9 and TRBJ2-7; 11 bases are a match to TRBD2. The CDR3 consists of 19 residues. V shed 5 bases, J shed 0 bases, and the junction held 15 bases outside the gene matches. The germline V gene encodes CDR1 SEHNR and CDR2 FQNEAQ (reference sequence). Together with reference TRBV7-9 and TRBJ2-7, the CDR3 gives the full variable domain: DTGVSQNPRHKITKRGQNVTFRCDPISEHNRLYWYRQTLGQGPEFLTYFQNEAQLEKSRLLSDRFSAERPKGSFSTLEIQRTEQGDSAMYLCASSPKSGTSGSNSYEQYFGPGTRLTVT.

The chain is built from TRBV28 and TRBJ1-2; 7 bases fit TRBD1. Germline V lookup: CDR1 MDHEN, CDR2 SYDVKM. V trimming: 6 bases; J trimming: 11 bases; junction bases outside the gene matches: 12. The CDR3 is 13 residues long. The DNA of the CDR3 is TGTGCCAGCAGCCGGGGACAGTCCAGGGGTTACACCTTC. Its protein is CASSRGQSRGYTF.

The gene calls are TRBV7-9 and TRBJ2-7; no reliable D call. Trimming left V 1 base short and J 7 bases short, with 8 bases between. Germline CDR1 is SEHNR and CDR2 is FQNEAQ (reference sequence). CDR3 size: 12 residues. In DNA, the CDR3 is TGTGCCAGCAGCTTAGATCCGTTTGAGCAGTACTTC. Its translation: CASSLDPFEQYF.

V is TRBV5-1 and J is TRBJ2-7; D is possibly TRBD2 (5 bases). Germline CDR1 reads SGHRS; CDR2 reads YFSETQ. V was trimmed by 4 bases and J by 1 base, leaving 12 bases between them. The CDR3 loop spans 14 amino acids. The CDR3 coding sequence is TGCGCCAGCAGCCCCGTATCGGGGTCCTACGAGCAGTACTTC. As protein: CASSPVSGSYEQYF.

V and J are TRBV9 and TRBJ1-3, with D possibly TRBD1 on 5 matching bases. The length of the CDR3 is 16 residues. V lost 0 bases to trimming and J lost 5 bases, with 15 bases between them. Germline assignment: CDR1 SGDLS and CDR2 YYNGEE. The CDR3 DNA follows: TGTGCCAGCAGCGTAGGCTTCGGGGGAAAACGAAACACCATATATTTT. It translates to CASSVGFGGKRNTIYF. The whole variable domain, remainder taken from reference TRBV9 and TRBJ1-3, is DSGVTQTPKHLITATGQRVTLRCSPRSGDLSVYWYQQSLDQGLQFLIQYYNGEERAKGNILERFSAQQFPDLHSELNLSSLELGDSALYFCASSVGFGGKRNTIYFGEGSWLTVV.

The chain uses TRBV10-3 and TRBJ2-1, with D unclear. Per germline, CDR1 ENHRY and CDR2 SYGVKD. The V and J ends lost 2 bases and 15 bases respectively, with 23 bases between them. The CDR3 runs 15 residues. DNA for the CDR3: TGTGCCATCAGTGAGGGAGTGGGTTCAGTCTTACCCCGGTTCTTC. Its protein is CAISEGVGSVLPRFF.

V is TRBV9 and J is TRBJ2-2; 9 positions agree with TRBD1. Germline V lookup: CDR1 SGDLS, CDR2 YYNGEE. Trimming took 3 bases from V and 7 from J; bases not matched to a gene: 4. The CDR3 has 14 amino acids. The CDR3 is CASSADRGYGELFF. CDR3 DNA sequence: TGTGCCAGCAGCGCAGACAGGGGGTACGGGGAGCTGTTTTTT.

This rearrangement joins TRBV27 to TRBJ1-4; D is ambiguous. The CDR3 loop spans 13 amino acids. Trimming took 8 bases from V and 4 from J, leaving 11 bases between them. Germline V gene data show CDR1 as MNHEY and CDR2 as SMNVEV (reference sequence). The CDR3 loop is CASRHSVNEKLFF. CDR3 bases: TGTGCCAGCCGACACAGTGTTAATGAAAAACTGTTTTTT.

This sequence joins TRBV27 and TRBJ2-7, with D perhaps given as TRBD1 or TRBD2 (5 bases each). The V end lost 2 bases, the J end lost 7 bases, and 21 bases lay between the germline ends. CDR1 is MNHEY and CDR2 is SMNVEV in the germline V gene (reference sequence). The CDR3 loop spans 16 amino acids. The CDR3 DNA reads as TGTGCCAGCAGTTTAAAGTGGGGCCCGAGGGTAGGGGAGCAGTACTTC. It is translated as CASSLKWGPRVGEQYF.

The chain joins TRBV27 to TRBJ2-5; weak D call: TRBD2 (5 bases). The DNA matches TRBJ2-7 better at its end, which makes the J call doubtful. The CDR3 consists of 14 residues. Germline V gene data show CDR1 as MNHEY and CDR2 as SMNVEV (reference sequence). CDR3: CASSLRGSMYEQYF. CDR3 in DNA: TGTGCCAGCAGTTTAAGAGGGAGTATGTACGAGCAGTACTTC.

This clone appeared a single time. V usage is TRBV25-1 and J usage is TRBJ2-7, with D perhaps TRBD1 (5 bases). With 8 bases removed from V and 3 bases from J, the gap between germline ends came to 14 bases. Germline values: CDR1 MGHDK, CDR2 SYGVNS. CDR3 size: 13 residues. CDR3 region: CASSLGAFYEQYF. In nucleotides, the CDR3 is TGTGCCAGCTCCCTTGGGGCTTTCTACGAGCAGTACTTC.

CDR3 sequence reads: CSVAYADRGYNEQYF. For the CDR3, the DNA is TGCAGCGTGGCGTATGCGGACAGGGGTTACAACGAGCAGTACTTC. The chain is built from TRBV29-1 and TRBJ2-7, with TRBD1 matching 9 bases. Germline trimming cut 6 bases from V and 5 bases from J; bases unmatched to any gene: 14. The V gene's germline CDR1 is SQVTM and CDR2 ANQGSEA. This CDR3 comprises 15 residues.

The rearrangement links TRBV19 to TRBJ2-7, with 12 bases identical to TRBD1. CDR3 length: 14 residues. The germline gives CDR1 LNHDA, CDR2 SQIVND (reference sequence). Trimming at V came to 5 bases and at J to 6 bases, leaving 5 bases not matched to a gene. The CDR3 here is CASSPGTGGVEQYF. CDR3 DNA: TGTGCCAGTAGTCCCGGGACAGGGGGCGTCGAGCAGTACTTC.

V usage is TRBV11-2 and J usage is TRBJ2-1, with 8 bases matching TRBD1. The CDR3 covers 16 residues. Germline V lookup: CDR1 SGHAT, CDR2 FQNNGV. V lost 3 bases to trimming and J lost 6 bases; unmatched junction nucleotides: 10. The CDR3 reads CASSFPPDRASNEQFF. The CDR3 DNA reads TGTGCCAGCAGCTTTCCCCCGGACAGGGCAAGCAATGAGCAGTTCTTC.

This chain connects TRBV5-4 to TRBJ2-7; D is uncertain. This CDR3 contains 11 residues. The V end was cut by 3 bases, the J end by 6 bases, with 7 bases between. Germline V gives CDR1 SGHNT, CDR2 YYREEE (reference sequence). The CDR3 reads CASSSLTEQYF. The CDR3, as DNA: TGTGCCAGCAGCTCCCTAACCGAGCAGTACTTC.

The chain combines TRBV27 with TRBJ2-5, with 14 nucleotides matching TRBD2. V shed 5 bases and J 4 bases; nucleotides not matched to a gene: 6. Germline V CDR1 and CDR2: MNHEY, SMNVEV (reference sequence). The length of the CDR3 is 16 residues. CDR3 sequence reads: CASSGGLAGEVETQYF. Here the CDR3 DNA reads TGTGCCAGCAGTGGGGGACTAGCGGGAGAGGTAGAGACCCAGTACTTC.

This chain connects TRBV13 to TRBJ2-7; D not certain. CDR3 length equals 14 residues. CDR1 is PRHDT, CDR2 FYEKMQ, per germline (reference sequence). The V gene lost 5 bases and the J gene lost 5 bases, with 16 bases spanning the gap. CDR3 coding DNA: TGTGCCAGCAGCCTTGACGGTCCTATAGACGAGCAGTACTTC. Translated: CASSLDGPIDEQYF.

To note about this clone: The same CDR3 can be traced to other DNA sequences in this sample. The rearrangement uses TRBV5-1 and TRBJ1-6; D may be TRBD1 (5 bases). The ends were cut back, 0 bases at V and 3 bases at J, with 7 bases in the middle. The length of the CDR3 is 15 residues. Germline CDR1 is SGHRS and CDR2 is YFSETQ. The CDR3 DNA reads as TGCGCCAGCAGCTTGGGGGGCAGCTATAATTCACCCCTCCACTTT. It is translated as CASSLGGSYNSPLHF.

The J gene is TRBJ2-1, the V gene TRBV27; no reliable D call. The V gene's germline CDR1 is MNHEY and CDR2 SMNVEV (reference sequence). The CDR3 contains 14 residues. V was shortened by 3 bases and J by 4 bases, with 10 bases between the two germline ends. DNA of the CDR3: TGTGCCAGCAGTTTCTTGGGCTCTTACAATGAGCAGTTCTTC. Translation gives CASSFLGSYNEQFF.

The chain employs TRBV5-6 and TRBJ1-6; no firm D call. This CDR3 is 13 amino acids long. The ends were cut back, 1 base at V and 7 bases at J, with 6 bases in the middle. Germline V gives CDR1 SGHDT, CDR2 YYEEEE. As DNA, the CDR3 is TGTGCCAGCAGCTTGCGGAAAAATTCACCCCTCCACTTT. This gives the protein CASSLRKNSPLHF.

Points on this clone: At the DNA level, this CDR3 is encoded by other sequences in the same sample as well. The chain employs TRBV5-6 and TRBJ2-1; D ambiguous. Trimming shortened V by 0 bases and J by 0 bases, and 7 bases separated the two germline ends. Germline lookup yields CDR1 SGHDT and CDR2 YYEEEE. The CDR3 spans 15 residues. CDR3 residues: CASSLGLSSYNEQFF. For the CDR3, the DNA is TGTGCCAGCAGCTTGGGTCTTAGCTCCTACAATGAGCAGTTCTTC.

The V call is TRBV6-6, the J call TRBJ2-5; D may be TRBD1 (6 bases). V was trimmed by 2 bases and J by 5 bases, leaving 12 bases between them. This CDR3 comprises 14 residues. Looked up from germline, CDR1 is MNHNY and CDR2 is SVGAGI (reference sequence). CDR3 nucleotide sequence: TGTGCCAGCAGTTACGTAGCAGGGGACGAGACCCAGTACTTC. Translating gives CASSYVAGDETQYF.